One sample yielded the 27 T cell receptor beta chains listed below, sequenced in a study of blood T cell repertoires in COVID-19. Measured with immunoSEQ multiplex PCR; TCRdb has only the in-frame clones, and not every one. The sample holds over 250,000 clones; 80% to 90% are singletons and the top ten take approximately 9.9%. The specimen sequenced was peripheral blood. All receptors come from a woman aged 65 to 85 with acute or convalescent COVID-19.

The chain couples TRBV11-2 to TRBJ2-5, with D possibly matching TRBD2 (7 bases). There are 14 residues in the CDR3. V was clipped by 6 bases and J by 3 bases, with 14 bases between them. From germline, CDR1 is SGHAT and CDR2 FQNNGV. The CDR3 sequence is CASSKRGAEETQYF. Here the CDR3 DNA reads TGTGCCAGCAGTAAACGGGGGGCTGAAGAGACCCAGTACTTC. The variable domain in full, with the rest retrieved from reference TRBV11-2 and TRBJ2-5, is EAGVAQSPRYKIIEKRQSVAFWCNPISGHATLYWYQQILGQGPKLLIQFQNNGVVDDSQLPKDRFSAERLKGVDSTLKIQPAKLEDSAVYLCASSKRGAEETQYFGPGTRLLVL.

The chain links TRBV19 to TRBJ1-2, with 8 bases identical to TRBD1. The germline gives CDR1 LNHDA, CDR2 SQIVND (reference sequence). The CDR3 contains 20 residues. V shed 2 bases and J 0 bases; nucleotides not matched to a gene: 17. The CDR3 DNA sequence: TGTGCCAGTAGTATAAAAAAGTGGGGACAGGCCCGAGGGCCTAACTATGGCTACACCTTC. It codes for CASSIKKWGQARGPNYGYTF.

The chain has TRBV9 and TRBJ2-1; D is undetermined. Trimming pared 0 bases from V and 0 bases from J, leaving 10 bases between. The CDR3 is 16 residues long. CDR1 and CDR2 from the germline V gene are SGDLS and YYNGEE. The CDR3 nucleotides read TGTGCCAGCAGCGTAGCAGGCAGTAGCTCCTACAATGAGCAGTTCTTC. It encodes CASSVAGSSSYNEQFF.

The chain joins TRBV7-9 to TRBJ2-7; unclear D gene. The CDR3 is 13 residues long. Germline V gives CDR1 SEHNR, CDR2 FQNEAQ (reference sequence). Trimming removed 5 bases at V and 0 bases at J, with 8 bases between. Here the CDR3 reads CASSPTGSYEQYF. CDR3 nucleotides: TGTGCCAGCAGCCCGACGGGCTCCTACGAGCAGTACTTC.

The V call is TRBV11-3, the J call TRBJ1-5; 9 bases map to TRBD1. This CDR3 is built from 20 residues. The germline V gene has CDR1 SGHNT and CDR2 YENEEA. V lost 5 bases, J lost 5 bases, and 22 bases stayed unmatched. DNA of the CDR3: TGTGCCAGCAGCCTCCTCAAAGGCCGAAACAGGGGGCGCTCCGATCAGCCCCAGCATTTT. Its translation: CASSLLKGRNRGRSDQPQHF.

V gene TRBV2 combines with J gene TRBJ1-1; no reliable D call. Trimming took off 4 bases at V and 0 bases at J, with 9 bases between the two ends. The CDR3 has 14 residues. Germline-derived CDR1 and CDR2 are SNHLY and FYNNEI. CDR3 loop: CASSGSQVNTEAFF. The CDR3, as DNA: TGTGCCAGCAGTGGGTCCCAGGTGAACACTGAAGCTTTCTTT.

This clone was recorded once. The chain links TRBV2 to TRBJ2-5; maybe TRBD2 (6 bases). The germline V and J ends were trimmed by 7 bases and 5 bases, with 17 bases remaining between them. The germline gives CDR1 SNHLY, CDR2 FYNNEI. The CDR3 spans 14 residues. The CDR3 DNA is TGTGCCAGCAACGAGGGCGGGGTCCGCGAGACCCAGTACTTC. It encodes CASNEGGVRETQYF.

Turning to this clone: Other nucleotide sequences in the sample specify the same CDR3. V and J are TRBV29-1 and TRBJ2-1, with D tentatively TRBD2 (6 bases). Trimming left V 7 bases short and J 5 bases short, with 12 bases between. CDR3 length: 12 residues. Germline CDR1 and CDR2: SQVTM and ANQGSEA. CDR3 coding DNA: TGCAGCGGTGGGGGGTCGGACAATGAGCAGTTCTTC. This gives the protein CSGGGSDNEQFF.

This chain uses TRBV11-2 with TRBJ2-3; 8 bases match TRBD2. Germline loops: CDR1 SGHAT, CDR2 FQNNGV. This CDR3 region has 16 residues. With 5 bases clipped from V and 6 bases from J, the junction kept 13 bases outside the gene matches. CDR3 DNA: TGTGCCAGCAGCCTCGGCGGTCGGGGGGGCTTCGATACGCAGTATTTT. Its protein product is CASSLGGRGGFDTQYF.

DNA of the CDR3: TGTGCCTGGAGAGACAGGGGGGACGAAGCTTTCTTT. This codes for CAWRDRGDEAFF. The chain links TRBV30 to TRBJ1-1; 9 bases align to TRBD1. The germline CDR1 and CDR2 sequences are GTSNPN and SVGIG (reference sequence). The CDR3 has 12 residues. V lost 3 bases and J lost 8; bases outside the gene matches: 4. The full variable domain, rest sourced from reference TRBV30 and TRBJ1-1, is SQTIHQWPATLVQPVGSPLSLECTVEGTSNPNLYWYRQAAGRGLQLLFYSVGIGQISSEVPQNLSASRPQDRQFILSSKKLLLSDSGFYLCAWRDRGDEAFFGQGTRLTVV.

The chain recombines TRBV4-1 with TRBJ1-2; D not certain. CDR3 length equals 12 residues. V lost 3 bases and J 4 bases, leaving 6 bases between the germline ends. CDR1 and CDR2 (germline): MGHRA, YSYEKL. The CDR3 sequence is CASSHLAYGYTF. The CDR3 DNA follows: TGCGCCAGCAGCCACTTGGCCTATGGCTACACCTTC.

The chain carries TRBV10-1 and TRBJ2-2; D unresolved. The length of the CDR3 is 12 residues. V lost 5 bases, J lost 3 bases, and 4 bases lay in between. Looked up from germline, CDR1 is WNHNN and CDR2 is SYGVQD (reference sequence). This chain's CDR3 is CASSRDTGELFF. For the CDR3, the DNA is TGCGCCAGCAGTCGCGACACCGGGGAGCTGTTTTTT.

This clone was counted a single time. The chain combines TRBV6-1 with TRBJ1-5; weak D call: TRBD1 (5 bases). The germline V gene has CDR1 MNHNS and CDR2 SASEGT. Trimming cost V 3 bases and J 5 bases, with 8 bases left between them. CDR3 length equals 13 residues. The CDR3 sequence is CASSDGTYQPQHF. The CDR3 DNA follows: TGTGCCAGCAGTGATGGGACTTATCAGCCCCAGCATTTT.

V and J are TRBV27 and TRBJ1-6, with D unresolved. This CDR3 has 17 residues. Trimming removed 0 bases from V and 7 bases from J, with 16 bases in between. CDR1 MNHEY and CDR2 SMNVEV come from the germline V gene (reference sequence). The CDR3 is CASSLSIEGMGNSPLHF. CDR3 sequence (DNA): TGTGCCAGCAGTTTATCGATTGAGGGAATGGGGAATTCACCCCTCCACTTT.

The rearrangement uses TRBV6-5 and TRBJ2-3, with 10 bases fitting TRBD2. J was trimmed by 6 bases and V by 5 bases; bases with no gene match: 5. CDR1 and CDR2 (germline): MNHEY, SVGAGI. This CDR3 spans 14 amino acids. The DNA of the CDR3 is TGTGCCAGCAGTAGCGGGGGGGCCGGGGATACGCAGTATTTT. This codes for CASSSGGAGDTQYF.

This clone has only a few counts. In nucleotides, the CDR3 is TGTGCCAGCAGTTACCTGGACAGCGTCTATGGCTACACCTTC. Translation: CASSYLDSVYGYTF. The chain uses TRBV6-5 and TRBJ1-2; possibly TRBD1 for D (6 bases). The CDR3 contains 14 residues. From germline, CDR1 is MNHEY and CDR2 SVGAGI. Between the trimmed V and J ends, which lost 2 bases and 4 bases, there was a span of 11 bases.

The chain has TRBV7-9 and TRBJ1-6; TRBD1 might be the D (6 bases). CDR1 is SEHNR and CDR2 is FQNEAQ in the germline V gene (reference sequence). The CDR3 extends over 15 amino acids. V lost 6 bases to trimming and J lost 10 bases, with 19 bases between them. CDR3 sequence (DNA): TGTGCCAGCAGTGCGGATTCAGGACAGCGGTCACCCCTCCACTTT. Its protein product is CASSADSGQRSPLHF.

There are a few counts of this clone. CDR3 DNA sequence: TGTGCCAGCAGTGAGTCCGCGGCCCAGAACACTGAAGCTTTCTTT. It translates to CASSESAAQNTEAFF. This chain connects TRBV6-4 to TRBJ1-1, with no clear D. The V gene lost 3 bases and the J gene lost 1 base, with 12 bases spanning the gap. The CDR3 length is 15 residues. Germline CDR1 reads MRHNA; CDR2 reads SNTAGT.

The chain uses TRBV19 and TRBJ1-1; D not resolved. The CDR3 consists of 13 residues. From germline, CDR1 is LNHDA and CDR2 SQIVND (reference sequence). Trimming shortened V by 5 bases and J by 4 bases, and 11 bases separated the two germline ends. The CDR3 nucleotides are TGTGCCAGTAGTCAGCGGTGGGGCACTGAAGCTTTCTTT. This translates into CASSQRWGTEAFF.

The J gene is TRBJ1-6, the V gene TRBV3-1 (or the pseudogene TRBV3-2); 8 positions agree with TRBD1. The CDR3 covers 13 residues. Looked up from germline, CDR1 is LGHDT and CDR2 is YNNKEL (reference sequence). V was pared by 7 bases and J by 10 bases, with 6 bases of the junction left unmatched. The CDR3 region has the DNA TGTGCCAGCACTGACAGGGGAGACTCACCCCTCCACTTT. It is translated as CASTDRGDSPLHF.

The chain uses TRBV30 and TRBJ2-1, with D possibly TRBD1 on 6 matching bases. V lost 5 bases and J 9 bases, leaving 14 bases between the germline ends. Per germline, CDR1 GTSNPN and CDR2 SVGIG (reference sequence). The CDR3 spans 12 residues. The chain's CDR3 is CAWSLQGREQFF. The CDR3 DNA reads TGTGCCTGGTCCTTACAGGGACGTGAGCAGTTCTTC. Variable domain in full (rest from reference TRBV30 and TRBJ2-1): SQTIHQWPATLVQPVGSPLSLECTVEGTSNPNLYWYRQAAGRGLQLLFYSVGIGQISSEVPQNLSASRPQDRQFILSSKKLLLSDSGFYLCAWSLQGREQFFGPGTRLTVL.

The J gene is TRBJ2-1, the V gene TRBV27; 11 nucleotides line up with TRBD2. Germline values: CDR1 MNHEY, CDR2 SMNVEV (reference sequence). The junction had 7 bases not matched to a gene; V was cut back by 5 bases and J by 7 bases. The CDR3 contains 15 residues. The CDR3 nucleotides read TGTGCCAGCAGTCTCGGGACTAGCGGTAATAATGAGCAGTTCTTC. This translates into CASSLGTSGNNEQFF.

This clone was seen a few times. V usage is TRBV10-3 and J usage is TRBJ1-1; 8 bases are shared with TRBD1. The CDR3 is made up of 15 amino acids. The V segment lost 4 bases and the J segment 1 base; nucleotides outside the gene matches: 5. CDR1 is ENHRY and CDR2 is SYGVKD in the germline V gene. The CDR3 DNA sequence: TGTGCCATCAGTGGACCGGGACAGGCGAACACTGAAGCTTTCTTT. Residues: CAISGPGQANTEAFF.

The gene calls are TRBV19 and TRBJ1-3; tentative D call: TRBD1 (5 bases). The V gene's germline CDR1 is LNHDA and CDR2 SQIVND (reference sequence). The ends were cut back, 10 bases at V and 1 base at J, with 17 bases in the middle. CDR3 length: 15 amino acids. CDR3 DNA sequence: TGTGCCACCAGTGAGCTCAGGGTTTCTGGAAACACCATATATTTT. Encoded protein: CATSELRVSGNTIYF. Complete variable domain (other parts from reference TRBV19 and TRBJ1-3): DGGITQSPKYLFRKEGQNVTLSCEQNLNHDAMYWYRQDPGQGLRLIYYSQIVNDFQKGDIAEGYSVSREKKESFPLTVTSAQKNPTAFYLCATSELRVSGNTIYFGEGSWLTVV.

V usage is TRBV21-1 and J usage is TRBJ1-1; the table's D call, TRBD1, has no DNA check behind it. TRBV21-1 has pseudogene status. This CDR3 contains 17 residues. This CDR3 is CASSKAFRTGESTEAFF. The CDR3 nucleotides read TGTGCCAGCAGCAAAGCATTCAGGACAGGGGAAAGCACTGAAGCTTTCTTT.

The J gene is TRBJ2-5, the V gene TRBV10-1, with a possible D match to TRBD1 (6 bases). The germline CDR1 and CDR2 sequences are WNHNN and SYGVQD (reference sequence). The CDR3 sequence is 14 residues long. The germline V and J ends were trimmed by 3 bases and 0 bases, with 8 bases remaining between them. The CDR3 DNA is TGCGCCAGCAGTGACCGGGACAACCAAGAGACCCAGTACTTC. As protein: CASSDRDNQETQYF.

The chain recombines TRBV4-1 with TRBJ1-1; D is possibly TRBD1 (5 bases). CDR3 length equals 15 residues. Germline V lookup: CDR1 MGHRA, CDR2 YSYEKL. The V gene lost 3 bases and the J gene lost 0 bases, with 11 bases spanning the gap. The DNA of the CDR3 is TGCGCCAGCAGCCAGGGGCGGAGTATGAACACTGAAGCTTTCTTT. This sequence encodes CASSQGRSMNTEAFF.